One sample yielded the 31 T cell receptor beta chains listed below, sequenced in a study of T-cell memory formation after mild COVID-19. TCRdb processed the 5' RACE reads anew with MiXCR; each CDR3 protein has one entry. The repertoire holds around 250,000 distinct CDR3 sequences, with 16% as singletons. The specimen sequenced was PBMCs or a T cell subset sorted from them (not recorded which). The receptors come from a man between 18 and 35 years old who had mild COVID-19 (a few samples of this study predate the infection). Cell type and time point are not known.

This clonotype was picked up a small number of times. The rearrangement links TRBV7-2 to TRBJ2-5; 9 bases map to TRBD2. The CDR3 totals 16 residues. The germline gives CDR1 SGHTA, CDR2 FQGNSA. V gave up 4 bases and J gave up 8 bases; unmatched junction bases: 14. The CDR3 DNA is TGTGCCAGCAGCTCAGCCGGACTAGCGTCAGGGGAAACCCAGTACTTC. As protein: CASSSAGLASGETQYF.

This clonotype was seen a few times. The chain is built from TRBV10-1 and TRBJ2-1, with no clear D. Looked up from germline, CDR1 is WNHNN and CDR2 is SYGVQD (reference sequence). This CDR3 has 11 residues. The V end lost 3 bases, the J end lost 9 bases, and 6 bases lay between the germline ends. The CDR3 protein is CASSDGFEQFF. The DNA of the CDR3 is TGCGCCAGCAGTGACGGATTTGAGCAGTTCTTC.

V usage is TRBV11-2 and J usage is TRBJ2-3, with TRBD1 as a possible D gene (5 bases). The CDR3 has 14 residues. Germline V gene lookup returns CDR1 SGHAT and CDR2 FQNNGV. V lost 5 bases to trimming and J lost 2 bases, with 11 bases between them. CDR3 amino acids: CASSHDRFTDTQYF. CDR3 nucleotides: TGTGCCAGCAGCCACGACAGATTCACAGATACGCAGTATTTT.

V usage is TRBV10-3 and J usage is TRBJ2-7, with D perhaps TRBD1 (7 bases). With 4 bases removed from V and 6 bases from J, the gap between germline ends came to 10 bases. Germline CDR1 is ENHRY and CDR2 is SYGVKD. This CDR3 region has 12 residues. In DNA form, the CDR3 reads TGTGCCATCAGTGGGCAGGGGGGCGAGCAGTACGTC. Protein sequence: CAISGQGGEQYV.

This clonotype was seen ten or more times. V gene TRBV6-5 combines with J gene TRBJ1-1; 8 bases are shared with TRBD1. The CDR3 has 13 amino acids. Trimming cost V 6 bases and J 4 bases; bases outside gene matches: 4. CDR1 and CDR2 from the germline V gene are MNHEY and SVGAGI. For the CDR3, the DNA is TGTGCCAGCAGGGAACAGGGGGGCACTGAAGCTTTCTTT. Translating gives CASREQGGTEAFF.

The chain couples TRBV7-2 to TRBJ1-2; 9 bases align to TRBD1. The CDR3 has 15 amino acids. Germline assignment: CDR1 SGHTA and CDR2 FQGNSA. With 4 bases clipped from V and 2 bases from J, the junction kept 5 bases outside the gene matches. The CDR3 is CASSSTGTGNYGYTF. Written as DNA, the CDR3 is TGTGCCAGCAGCTCTACCGGGACAGGGAACTATGGCTACACCTTC.

The chain has TRBV12-3 or TRBV12-4 and TRBJ1-1; TRBD1 is a possible D gene (6 bases). Trimming stripped 6 bases from V and 1 base from J, with 18 bases between. The CDR3 is 16 amino acids. The CDR3 reads CASREGQPTGNTEAFF. The CDR3, as DNA: TGTGCCAGCAGGGAAGGACAGCCGACAGGGAACACTGAAGCTTTCTTT.

This clonotype was seen more than once but under ten times. The chain has TRBV29-1 and TRBJ2-3; TRBD1 matches 12 bases. Losses at the gene ends were 0 bases for V and 5 bases for J; bases not matched to a gene: 9. CDR1 SQVTM and CDR2 ANQGSEA come from the germline V gene. CDR3 length: 17 amino acids. The CDR3 sequence: CSVEDLWDRGQVDTQYF. CDR3 sequence (DNA): TGCAGCGTTGAAGATCTTTGGGACAGGGGGCAGGTAGATACGCAGTATTTT.

This clonotype was recorded at least ten times. The chain has TRBV5-1 and TRBJ2-3; D gene unclear. The V end was cut by 3 bases, the J end by 2 bases, with 16 bases between. Germline CDR1 and CDR2: SGHRS and YFSETQ. The length of the CDR3 is 16 residues. The CDR3 loop is CASSSPTLTHTDTQYF. CDR3 DNA: TGCGCCAGCAGCTCACCGACTCTTACCCACACAGATACGCAGTATTTT. Full variable domain (outside the CDR3, taken from reference TRBV5-1 and TRBJ2-3): KAGVTQTPRYLIKTRGQQVTLSCSPISGHRSVSWYQQTPGQGLQFLFEYFSETQRNKGNFPGRFSGRQFSNSRSEMNVSTLELGDSALYLCASSSPTLTHTDTQYFGPGTRLTVL.

This clonotype was counted between two and nine times. The rearrangement joins TRBV6-2 or TRBV6-3 to TRBJ1-6, with D tentatively TRBD1 (5 bases). The CDR3 has 17 amino acids. V was pared by 0 bases and J by 7 bases, with 16 bases between. In germline, CDR1 is MNHEY, CDR2 SVGEGT. The CDR3 is CASSYSIRGAGNSPLHF. The CDR3 DNA sequence: TGTGCCAGCAGTTACTCGATTCGGGGAGCAGGGAATTCACCCCTCCACTTT.

In its sample, this clonotype was seen many times. This chain links TRBV7-8 with TRBJ2-5; D call uncertain. There are 14 residues in the CDR3. The germline V gene has CDR1 SGHVS and CDR2 FQNEAQ. The germline V and J ends were trimmed by 5 bases and 5 bases, with 15 bases remaining between them. Here the CDR3 DNA reads TGTGCCAGCAGCCATCGTCCGGTCACGGAGACCCAGTACTTC. Its protein is CASSHRPVTETQYF. Full variable domain (rest looked up from reference TRBV7-8 and TRBJ2-5): GAGVSQSPRYKVAKRGQDVALRCDPISGHVSLFWYQQALGQGPEFLTYFQNEAQLDKSGLPSDRFFAERPEGSVSTLKIQRTQQEDSAVYLCASSHRPVTETQYFGPGTRLLVL.

This clonotype has just a few counts. The rearrangement joins TRBV3-1 to TRBJ2-2, with unresolved D. Trimming cost V 0 bases and J 7 bases, with 9 bases left between them. This CDR3 spans 14 amino acids. Germline assignment: CDR1 LGHDT and CDR2 YNNKEL (reference sequence). CDR3 in DNA: TGTGCCAGCAGCCAAGAAGGTTGGCGCGGGGAGCTGTTTTTT. Translating it yields CASSQEGWRGELFF.

This clonotype was observed a few times. V gene TRBV12-3 or TRBV12-4 combines with J gene TRBJ1-5; D perhaps matches TRBD1 (6 bases). V gave up 6 bases and J gave up 7 bases, with 13 bases separating them. This CDR3 has 13 amino acids. CDR3 bases: TGTGCCAGCAGCTCAGACAGGCGCCAGCCCCAGCATTTT. It is translated as CASSSDRRQPQHF.

This clonotype was observed a few times. The V call is TRBV6-5, the J call TRBJ1-5; a weak D match, TRBD1 (6 bases). This CDR3 has 15 amino acids. V was clipped by 0 bases and J by 3 bases, with 9 bases between them. In germline, CDR1 is MNHEY, CDR2 SVGAGI. The CDR3 DNA is TGTGCCAGCAGTTACTCAGGACAGACCAATCAGCCCCAGCATTTT. This sequence encodes CASSYSGQTNQPQHF.

This clonotype has ten or more counts. This chain uses TRBV12-3 or TRBV12-4 with TRBJ2-6, with TRBD1 identical over 9 bases. Trimming removed 1 base from V and 3 bases from J; junction bases left unmatched: 10. This CDR3 region has 19 residues. The CDR3 sequence: CASSLVNNRGRRGANVLTF. DNA for the CDR3: TGTGCCAGCAGTTTAGTGAACAACAGGGGGCGACGTGGGGCCAACGTCCTGACTTTC.

The V and J genes are TRBV5-1 and TRBJ2-5; 7 positions match TRBD2. The CDR3 loop spans 15 amino acids. CDR1 and CDR2 (germline): SGHRS, YFSETQ. Losses at the gene ends were 4 bases for V and 5 bases for J; bases not matched to a gene: 11. DNA of the CDR3: TGCGCCAGCAGCGGCCAGGGTCCGCGGGGGGAGACCCAGTACTTC. Protein: CASSGQGPRGETQYF. Full variable domain (remainder filled in from reference TRBV5-1 and TRBJ2-5): KAGVTQTPRYLIKTRGQQVTLSCSPISGHRSVSWYQQTPGQGLQFLFEYFSETQRNKGNFPGRFSGRQFSNSRSEMNVSTLELGDSALYLCASSGQGPRGETQYFGPGTRLLVL.

The sample holds a few counts of this clonotype. This chain links TRBV12-3 or TRBV12-4 with TRBJ1-2; D is ambiguous. V was shortened by 8 bases and J by 4 bases, with 11 bases between the two germline ends. CDR3 length equals 12 residues. The CDR3 spells CASLREGYGYTF. CDR3 in DNA: TGTGCCAGCCTCCGTGAGGGCTATGGCTACACCTTC.

The chain is built from TRBV12-3 or TRBV12-4 and TRBJ1-1, with unresolved D. The ends were cut back, 3 bases at V and 2 bases at J, with 7 bases in the middle. The CDR3 length is 13 residues. CDR3 nucleotides: TGTGCCAGCAGTTTCAGTTCCAACACTGAAGCTTTCTTT. Encoded protein: CASSFSSNTEAFF.

The CDR3: CASSLVAGKGYEQYF. CDR3 bases: TGCGCCAGCAGCTTGGTGGCAGGGAAAGGCTACGAGCAGTACTTC. The chain carries TRBV5-1 and TRBJ2-7; weak D call: TRBD1 (5 bases). This CDR3 contains 15 residues. In germline, CDR1 is SGHRS, CDR2 YFSETQ. Trimming stripped 0 bases from V and 3 bases from J, with 13 bases between. The variable domain in full, with the rest retrieved from reference TRBV5-1 and TRBJ2-7, is KAGVTQTPRYLIKTRGQQVTLSCSPISGHRSVSWYQQTPGQGLQFLFEYFSETQRNKGNFPGRFSGRQFSNSRSEMNVSTLELGDSALYLCASSLVAGKGYEQYFGPGTRLTVT.

The V and J genes are TRBV23-1 and TRBJ2-7; the D is unclear. TRBV23-1 is an ORF; its function is uncertain. V lost 6 bases and J 7 bases, leaving 22 bases between the germline ends. The CDR3 consists of 15 residues. CDR3 nucleotides: TGCGCCAGCAGCCGTGGACCCGCAGCCCAGGAAGAGCAGTACGTC. Translation gives CASSRGPAAQEEQYV.

This clonotype was observed a few times. This chain joins TRBV12-3 or TRBV12-4 and TRBJ2-3, with D maybe TRBD2 (6 bases). The germline V and J ends were trimmed by 4 bases and 4 bases, with 18 bases remaining between them. The CDR3 covers 16 residues. The CDR3 DNA follows: TGTGCCAGCAGTTCCTTCCTAGCGATCGGCGCAGATACGCAGTATTTT. Translation gives CASSSFLAIGADTQYF.

The rearrangement links TRBV7-3 to TRBJ2-1; 9 bases are shared with TRBD1. The CDR3 is 14 residues long. Trimming cost V 4 bases and J 7 bases; bases outside gene matches: 5. CDR1 is SGHTA, CDR2 FQGTGA, per germline. CDR3 residues: CASSSPGQGNEQFF. The CDR3, as DNA: TGTGCCAGCAGCTCTCCGGGACAGGGTAATGAGCAGTTCTTC. Full variable domain (outside the CDR3, taken from reference TRBV7-3 and TRBJ2-1): GAGVSQTPSNKVTEKGKYVELRCDPISGHTALYWYRQSLGQGPEFLIYFQGTGAADDSGLPNDRFFAVRPEGSVSTLKIQRTERGDSAVYLCASSSPGQGNEQFFGPGTRLTVL.

The table lists this clonotype with a few counts. This rearrangement joins TRBV7-2 to TRBJ2-5; TRBD2 matches at 11 bases. V was pared by 3 bases and J by 7 bases, with 7 bases of the junction left unmatched. The germline V gene encodes CDR1 SGHTA and CDR2 FQGNSA. This CDR3 has 15 amino acids. The CDR3 DNA sequence: TGTGCCAGCAGCTTTTTAGCGGGGGGGGCGGGGACCCAGTACTTC. This codes for CASSFLAGGAGTQYF.

This clonotype has just a few counts. CDR3 nucleotides: TGCAGTGCCGGCGCAGGGGTTTACACCTTC. Its protein product is CSAGAGVYTF. The chain uses TRBV20-1 and TRBJ1-2; tentatively, D is TRBD1 (6 bases). The CDR3 sequence is 10 residues long. From germline, CDR1 is DFQATT and CDR2 SNEGSKA (reference sequence). V was shortened by 6 bases and J by 11 bases, with 13 bases between the two germline ends.

The chain uses TRBV5-1 and TRBJ1-1, with TRBD1 matching 7 bases. Germline V lookup: CDR1 SGHRS, CDR2 YFSETQ. The trim removed 1 base at V and 1 base at J, leaving 4 bases unmatched. CDR3 length equals 15 residues. CDR3 coding DNA: TGCGCCAGCAGCTTGACAGGGGCGCAGAACACTGAAGCTTTCTTT. It yields the protein CASSLTGAQNTEAFF.

The chain links TRBV7-9 to TRBJ2-1; D tentatively reads TRBD1 or TRBD2 (6 bases each). V lost 0 bases and J lost 4, with 13 bases in between. The CDR3 is 16 residues long. Germline-derived CDR1 and CDR2 are SEHNR and FQNEAQ (reference sequence). Here the CDR3 DNA reads TGTGCCAGCAGCTTAGCGGAGGGACAACAGTACAATGAGCAGTTCTTC. This translates into CASSLAEGQQYNEQFF.

This clonotype came up a few times. The V and J genes are TRBV12-3 or TRBV12-4 and TRBJ2-2; unclear D gene. The CDR3 has 14 amino acids. The V gene lost 8 bases and the J gene lost 6 bases, with 16 bases spanning the gap. Here the CDR3 DNA reads TGTGCCAGCCACGCCCCAGGTACCGCCGGGGAGCTGTTTTTT. This translates into CASHAPGTAGELFF.

A few counts support this clonotype. The rearrangement uses TRBV4-1 and TRBJ1-4; 8 bases are a match to TRBD1. The CDR3 runs 15 residues. CDR1 MGHRA and CDR2 YSYEKL come from the germline V gene. V trimming: 4 bases; J trimming: 8 bases; junction bases outside the gene matches: 9. The DNA for the CDR3 is TGCGCCAGCAGCCTAGAGTTCGGGACAGGCGAAAAACTGTTTTTT. Its translation is CASSLEFGTGEKLFF.

The chain carries TRBV4-3 and TRBJ2-7; possibly TRBD1 for D (6 bases). V shed 3 bases and J shed 5 bases, with 14 bases lying between them. Germline-derived CDR1 and CDR2 are LGHNA and YSLEER. CDR3 size: 14 residues. In DNA form, the CDR3 reads TGCGCCAGCAGCCAGCGGTTGACAGGCAACGAGCAGTACTTC. Its protein product is CASSQRLTGNEQYF.

In this sample, this clonotype turned up a few times. CDR3 sequence reads: CASSFMGRDTQYF. In DNA form, the CDR3 reads TGTGCCAGCAGTTTTATGGGTCGCGATACGCAGTATTTT. This chain connects TRBV7-2 to TRBJ2-3, with unresolved D. The CDR3 totals 13 residues. Trimming pared 6 bases from V and 6 bases from J, leaving 13 bases between. Germline CDR1 is SGHTA and CDR2 is FQGNSA.

This clonotype was counted a few times. The CDR3: CSARPDGEWRNTIYF. The CDR3 DNA reads TGCAGTGCTAGACCCGACGGGGAGTGGCGCAACACCATATATTTT. V and J are TRBV20-1 and TRBJ1-3; D is uncertain. The CDR3 has 15 residues. V lost 2 bases and J 7 bases, leaving 18 bases between the germline ends. CDR1 DFQATT and CDR2 SNEGSKA come from the germline V gene (reference sequence).